These 4 T cell receptor beta chains originate from one sample sequenced in a study of radiotherapy plus CTLA-4 blockade in lung cancer. Method: immunoSEQ multiplex PCR; TCRdb's copy keeps in-frame clones and lacks some. The sample carries 45,000 or so clones, about three quarters recorded once. The material was peripheral blood, obtained from a patient treated with radiotherapy plus ipilimumab. These receptors came from a human donor with non-small cell lung cancer who had a complete response to radiotherapy plus ipilimumab.

This clone showed up just a few times. The chain uses TRBV28 and TRBJ2-5, with D possibly TRBD2 on 6 matching bases. Germline values: CDR1 MDHEN, CDR2 SYDVKM. CDR3 size: 13 residues. The V and J ends lost 11 bases and 0 bases respectively, with 13 bases between them. In DNA form, the CDR3 reads TGTGCCCCAGGAGAGCGGGACCAAGAGACCCAGTACTTC. Its protein product is CAPGERDQETQYF. Full variable domain (remainder filled in from reference TRBV28 and TRBJ2-5): DVKVTQSSRYLVKRTGEKVFLECVQDMDHENMFWYRQDPGLGLRLIYFSYDVKMKEKGDIPEGYSVSREKKERFSLILESASTNQTSMYLCAPGERDQETQYFGPGTRLLVL.

This clone has more than one count but fewer than ten. V and J are TRBV7-2 and TRBJ1-5, with D possibly matching TRBD1 (6 bases). V lost 0 bases and J lost 3, with 9 bases in between. Germline V lookup: CDR1 SGHTA, CDR2 FQGNSA. This CDR3 has 15 residues. The CDR3 region is CASSLAAGVNQPQHF. In nucleotides, the CDR3 is TGTGCCAGCAGCTTAGCGGCAGGGGTCAATCAGCCCCAGCATTTT.

This clone appeared a single time. The chain couples TRBV6-5 to TRBJ1-2; 9 bases line up with TRBD1. V shed 5 bases and J 11 bases; nucleotides not matched to a gene: 6. CDR1 is MNHEY and CDR2 is SVGAGI in the germline V gene. The CDR3 runs to 12 residues. The CDR3 reads CASSSPGTGYTF. CDR3 DNA: TGTGCCAGCAGTAGCCCCGGGACAGGGTACACCTTC.

This rearrangement joins TRBV5-4 to TRBJ2-5, with 9 bases fitting TRBD1. The CDR3 covers 15 residues. The V segment lost 0 bases and the J segment 2 bases; nucleotides outside the gene matches: 2. Germline loops: CDR1 SGHNT, CDR2 YYREEE (reference sequence). The CDR3 DNA is TGTGCCAGCAGCTTGGGACAGGGGGTTCAAGAGACCCAGTACTTC. This codes for CASSLGQGVQETQYF.